The rows below give T cell receptor beta chains drawn from one sample of a study of response to subunit inactivated influenza vaccine. TCRdb called the RT-PCR reads again in MiXCR, with one record for every CDR3 protein. The table records hundreds of thousands of distinct CDR3 sequences, less than 20% of them present only once. Specimen: PBMCs from blood, collected 11 to 12 days after vaccination. The origin of the receptors is a man aged 45 to 65 who received an inactivated influenza vaccine. Both conserved end residues are part of each CDR3. A D gene is named only where the DNA matches it firmly. Clone size appears in some rows only: once, few, many, or a class for an expanded clone.

j_call cdr3_length d_call v_call clone_size cdr3_nt cdr3_aa
TRBJ2-3 18 TRBD1 TRBV9 few TGTGCCAGCAGCTCCTCCGAAGGGACAGGGGGACATACAGATACGCAGTATTTT CASSSSEGTGGHTDTQYF
TRBJ1-5 14 NA TRBV20-1 few TGCAGTGCTAAGGCTGGGGGAAGCAATCAGCCCCAGCATTTT CSAKAGGSNQPQHF
TRBJ2-1 15 NA TRBV5-4 NA TGTGCCAGCAGCACCTCTAGCGCATCCTACAATGAGCAGTTCTTC CASSTSSASYNEQFF
TRBJ1-2 15 NA TRBV6-1 NA TGTGCCAGCAGCGCGATTCGGGGCCCTAACTATGGCTACACCTTC CASSAIRGPNYGYTF
TRBJ2-7 13 NA TRBV20-1 NA TGCAGTGCTCAGGACCGTCGCGCCTACGAGCAGTACTTC CSAQDRRAYEQYF
TRBJ2-1 12 NA TRBV30 NA TGTGCCTGGATCGGGACCGTCAATGAGCAGTTCTTC CAWIGTVNEQFF
TRBJ2-2 17 TRBD2 TRBV20-1 few TGCAGTGCTGGAGGGGCTAGCGGGAGGGCTTACACCGGGGAGCTGTTTTTT CSAGGASGRAYTGELFF
TRBJ2-1 15 TRBD1 TRBV12-3/TRBV12-4 many TGTGCCAGCAGTTTTAGCCAGGGGGCTTGGAATGAGCAGTTCTTC CASSFSQGAWNEQFF
TRBJ2-7 15 NA TRBV4-1 NA TGCGCCAGCAGCCAAGATGCGGGCAGGGGTAGCGAGCAGTACTTC CASSQDAGRGSEQYF
TRBJ2-5 23 TRBD1 TRBV23-1 few TGCGCCAGCAGCCTGAACGAACCTCCGGGACAGGGAGGGGTAGCCCGACACCAAGAGACCCAGTACTTC CASSLNEPPGQGGVARHQETQYF
TRBJ2-1 16 TRBD2 TRBV28 few TGTGCCAGCAGGACGACTAGCGGGGGGGTTGGCTATGAGCAGTTCTTC CASRTTSGGVGYEQFF
TRBJ2-6 16 NA TRBV6-2/TRBV6-3 few TGTGCCAGCAGTCACGCCGACGTTGGGGGGGCCAACGTCCTGACTTTC CASSHADVGGANVLTF
TRBJ2-7 13 NA TRBV12-3/TRBV12-4 NA TGTGCCAGTGGCGGGGACAGTCCTTGGGAGCAGTACTTC CASGGDSPWEQYF
TRBJ1-1 14 TRBD1 TRBV19 few TGTGCCAGTAGTCCGCGACAGGGAAGCACTGAAGCTTTCTTT CASSPRQGSTEAFF
TRBJ1-1 14 NA TRBV28 few TGTGCCAGCAGTTTATCCCACCGACAGGCTGAAGCTTTCTTT CASSLSHRQAEAFF
TRBJ1-2 14 NA TRBV3-1 many TGTGCCAGCAGCCTTGGGACGGTCCCTTATGGCTACACCTTC CASSLGTVPYGYTF
TRBJ2-7 14 NA TRBV12-3/TRBV12-4 NA TGTGCCAGCAGTTTCGCGGGCAGCTCCTACGAGCAGTACTTC CASSFAGSSYEQYF
TRBJ2-5 14 NA TRBV20-1 NA TGCAGTGCTAGACCCCGGGGGGGACAGGAGACCCAGTACTTC CSARPRGGQETQYF
TRBJ2-5 14 NA TRBV6-2/TRBV6-3 NA TGTGCCAGCAGAGCCGGGGCGACTTGGGAGACCCAGTACTTC CASRAGATWETQYF
TRBJ2-7 15 TRBD1 TRBV28 few TGTGCCAGCAGCCCGGGAGGACAGGGGAACTACGAGCAGTACTTC CASSPGGQGNYEQYF
TRBJ2-5 14 NA TRBV20-1 many TGCAGTGCTAACTGGCGGGGAGGACAAGAGACCCAGTACTTC CSANWRGGQETQYF
TRBJ1-1 16 TRBD1 TRBV9 NA TGTGCCAGCAGCCCCCGAAGGGACAGCATGAACACTGAAGCTTTCTTT CASSPRRDSMNTEAFF
TRBJ2-5 16 TRBD2 TRBV11-2 few TGTGCCAGCAGCTTAAGTAGCGGGGGGGCCCAAGAGACCCAGTACTTC CASSLSSGGAQETQYF
TRBJ2-3 14 TRBD2 TRBV24-1 NA TGTGCCACCAGTGATCCCCGGGGGGCAGATACGCAGTATTTT CATSDPRGADTQYF
TRBJ1-4 17 TRBD1 TRBV7-9 NA TGTGCCAGCAGCCCCGACAGGGGGCTTAACTCGAATGAAAAACTGTTTTTT CASSPDRGLNSNEKLFF
TRBJ2-7 17 TRBD1 TRBV6-2/TRBV6-3 many TGTGCCAGCAGTTACGGGTCCGGACAGGGTTTTTTCCACGAGCAGTACTTC CASSYGSGQGFFHEQYF
TRBJ1-4 12 NA TRBV18 few TGTGCCAGCTCACAGCAAAGGGAAAAACTGTTTTTT CASSQQREKLFF
TRBJ2-7 16 NA TRBV11-2 many TGTGCCAGCAGCTTAGGTTTCCTGGCGGGGACCTACGAGCAGTACTTC CASSLGFLAGTYEQYF
TRBJ2-1 16 TRBD2 TRBV10-3 many TGTGCCATCAGTGAGTCGGGACTAGCGGGGGGGCTCGAGCAGTTCTTC CAISESGLAGGLEQFF
TRBJ2-2 19 TRBD2 TRBV4-2 few TGTGCCAGCAGCCAAGAACTCCTAGCGGGAGGCCAGAACACCGGGGAGCTGTTTTTT CASSQELLAGGQNTGELFF
TRBJ2-3 15 TRBD1 TRBV3-1 NA TGTGCCAGCAGCCAAGGCCCAGGGGGAGCAGATACGCAGTATTTT CASSQGPGGADTQYF
TRBJ2-7 13 NA TRBV11-2 NA TGTGCCAGCAGCTCCACACGGGACGGCGAGCAGTACTTC CASSSTRDGEQYF
TRBJ1-6 17 NA TRBV28 NA TGTGCCAGCACCCAGGACGGAACCCTCTCCTATAATTCACCCCTCCACTTT CASTQDGTLSYNSPLHF
TRBJ2-3 15 TRBD2 TRBV12-3/TRBV12-4 many TGTGCCAGCAGTTTTTTTAGCGGGGGCACAGATACGCAGTATTTT CASSFFSGGTDTQYF
TRBJ2-5 13 NA TRBV20-1 few TGCAGTGCTAGATCGGGGTTGGGTGAGACCCAGTACTTC CSARSGLGETQYF
TRBJ2-5 12 NA TRBV12-3/TRBV12-4 NA TGTGCCAGCAGTTTTAGTGTTGAGACCCAGTACTTC CASSFSVETQYF
TRBJ1-2 13 NA TRBV5-1 NA TGCGCCAGCAGCTTGGCTTACCTCTATGGCTACACCTTC CASSLAYLYGYTF
TRBJ2-2 15 NA TRBV7-2 few TGTGCCAGCAGCACACCAACATTAGCCACCGGGGAGCTGTTTTTT CASSTPTLATGELFF
TRBJ2-1 14 TRBD2 TRBV29-1 NA TGCAGCGTTGAAGGCCGGGGAGGGGCAGGTGAGCAGTTCTTC CSVEGRGGAGEQFF
TRBJ2-5 14 TRBD2 TRBV6-5 NA TGTGCCAGCAGTTATTCCGGGAGGAAAGAGACCCAGTACTTC CASSYSGRKETQYF
TRBJ2-7 14 TRBD1 TRBV5-4 NA TGTGCCAGCAGCTTGACACAGGGGAGTTACGAGCAGTACTTC CASSLTQGSYEQYF
TRBJ2-2 15 TRBD1 TRBV7-9 few TGTGCCAGCGTGACAGGGGGCGTGTTGAACGGGGAGCTGTTTTTT CASVTGGVLNGELFF
TRBJ2-7 13 NA TRBV30 NA TGTGCCTGGAGTGTAGGACACAACTACGAGCAGTACTTC CAWSVGHNYEQYF
TRBJ2-2 16 TRBD1 TRBV12-3/TRBV12-4 NA TGTGCCAGCACCGGGACAGGGTCGACGAACACCGGGGAGCTGTTTTTT CASTGTGSTNTGELFF
TRBJ2-1 20 TRBD2 TRBV11-1 many TGTGCCAGCAGCTTAGCACTAGCGGACTATCTCCCCTACTCCTACAATGAGCAGTTCTTC CASSLALADYLPYSYNEQFF
TRBJ2-3 16 NA TRBV10-3 few TGTGCCATCAGTGAGTCGGACTTCTGGGGCACAGATACGCAGTATTTT CAISESDFWGTDTQYF
TRBJ2-1 19 NA TRBV6-2/TRBV6-3 few TGTGCCAGCAGTAGAGGACAGGGTCTCGGCGGGGGGAACCACAATGAGCAGTTCTTC CASSRGQGLGGGNHNEQFF
TRBJ2-7 13 TRBD1 TRBV20-1 NA TGCAGTGCTACTCCTGGGACAGTAGCCGAGCAGTACTTC CSATPGTVAEQYF
TRBJ2-1 17 TRBD2 TRBV18 few TGTGCCAGCTCACCACAAGCGACTAGCGGGAAAGGAAATGAGCAGTTCTTC CASSPQATSGKGNEQFF
TRBJ2-1 15 TRBD1 TRBV5-1 NA TGCGCCAAGAGACAGGGACAGAATCCCTACAATGAGCAGTTCTTC CAKRQGQNPYNEQFF
TRBJ2-7 15 TRBD1 TRBV9 NA TGTGCCAGCAGCGTAGGCGGGGACAGGAGCTACGAGCAGTACTTC CASSVGGDRSYEQYF
TRBJ2-3 16 TRBD2 TRBV11-2 few TGTGCCAGCAGCTTTGGCGTGACTAGCGGCACAGATACGCAGTATTTT CASSFGVTSGTDTQYF
TRBJ2-1 16 TRBD1 TRBV14 NA TGTGCCAGCAGCCAACATCCGGACAGGACGTACAATGAGCAGTTCTTC CASSQHPDRTYNEQFF
TRBJ2-5 17 NA TRBV6-2/TRBV6-3 NA TGTGCCAGCAGTTACGGCAGGAGACAGCGCCTACAAGAGACCCAGTACTTC CASSYGRRQRLQETQYF
TRBJ2-3 14 NA TRBV29-1 few TGCAGCGGGCGGCCGGGGGGCGGCGCAGATACGCAGTATTTT CSGRPGGGADTQYF